The present entry profiles one T cell receptor (beta chain) with its context. This clonotype was picked up many times. Its antigen is not yet known. The record has no base qualities; no much larger clone is one base away. For the unsorted PBMC libraries, 2 million PBMCs were stored in RNAlater at -80 degrees C until RNA extraction and were used to generate the libraries. Multiple sclerosis patients were enrolled in a US clinical protocol under which disease progression was evaluated by magnetic resonance imaging. Peripheral blood was subjected to Ficoll-Hypaque density gradient centrifugation to isolate PBMCs, which were then cryopreserved in liquid nitrogen. This sample stems from a study of neurological immune-mediated disorders (dated by TCRdb to the late 2010s). For the study in its entirety: Of the roughly 34 multiple sclerosis patients, around 30 had relapsing-remitting MS and 3 had secondary progressive MS. Using UMI-based sequencing, the study compared peripheral blood TCR-beta repertoires from patients with HTLV-I-associated myelopathy (HAM/TSP), patients with multiple sclerosis, and healthy controls. Longitudinal samples, technical triplicates and paired sorted CD4+ and CD8+ T-cell subsets, alongside PBMC samples, were included among the approximately 98 TCR-beta libraries. The cohort included some 66 subjects: roughly 15 with HAM/TSP, about 34 with multiple sclerosis, and some 20 healthy controls.

Its CDR3 holds 14 amino acids, cysteine through phenylalanine. Only CDR3 DNA remains: 42 bases, in frame from the first base. The germline V gene specifies SGHTA as CDR1 and FQGNSA as CDR2. Deletion took 7 bases off V and 7 bases off J, with a span of 17 bases between the germline ends. To synthesize cDNA, template-switch 5'RACE was performed with a primer carrying a 10-nucleotide random unique molecular identifier so that each TCR transcript was tagged. Every sequencing run yielded over 180 million TCR-beta sequences covering 15-18 subjects. The RNeasy kit was used to extract total RNA. Using the KAPA Real-time Library Amplification kit, TCR-beta VDJ regions were amplified with primers for the TCR constant region and the 5'RACE anchor. Sample indexes and Illumina adaptors were added in a first PCR, after which library yield was increased in a second PCR. After purification with Ampure beads, the TCR product of roughly 650 bp was size-selected on a 2% E-gel SizeSelection system. Library quality was checked on a Bioanalyzer, concentration was measured with Qubit, and libraries were quantified with the Kapa Library Quantification kit before pooling. An Illumina HiSeq 2500 sequenced the libraries paired-end 2 x 150 bp. To increase sequence diversity, roughly 24-31% phiX was spiked into each library pool. On the authors' methods: Quality-filtered reads were processed with the UMI-based MiGEC pipeline, which removed over 75% of raw TCR sequences during error correction. IMGT germline references were used for aligning VDJ genes, and each clonotype was defined as a unique CDR3 amino acid sequence together with its V-J genes. Clonal expansion, Shannon diversity and CDR3 relatedness (CalcPairwiseDistances, ClusterSamples) were evaluated with VDJtools, and phylogenetic trees were built with CLCbio workbench. A clone was classed as expanded if it had 8 or more unique UMIs, a cutoff based on coefficient-of-variation modelling across technical triplicates. TCRdb reprocessed the public reads (quality trimming at Q25 with fastp, clone calling with MiXCR) and kept in-frame beta chains. One record per CDR3 amino acid sequence lists the most common genes and DNA. The V and J calls and clone size come from TCRdb's table, not from the authors' own analysis. For this sample there are roughly 62,000 distinct CDR3 sequences; around 5% appear just once. Roughly 3.2% of the sample goes to the ten largest clones.

The paper as a whole reports these results and caveats: Repertoires from 18 of 34 MS patients were grouped by phylogenetic analysis into a cluster of related CDR3 sequences, suggesting a possible repertoire-level signature. TCR clonal expansion was highest in HAM/TSP patients and lowest in MS patients, with MS patients falling below even healthy controls. The MS cluster was not associated with any clinical or MRI features, and the authors stated that larger cohorts are needed. No identical CDR3 amino acid sequences were found to be shared among expanded clones across subjects, suggesting that TCR-beta repertoires were private in all groups.

The TCR was taken from a woman aged 45-65 years with multiple sclerosis. The sample comprised PBMCs. The chain links TRBV7-2 with TRBJ2-4, and TRBD1 may be the D gene, going by 6 matching bases. In nucleotide form, the sequence is TGTGCCAGCACCCCCGGCCGACAGGCCAACATTCAGTACTTC. This encodes CASTPGRQANIQYF.